The clone carrying this TCR beta chain was seen only once. Its antigen is still unknown. This sample was taken from a study of T cell responses to AZD1222 COVID-19 vaccine. Study information: The study pooled second doses at about 4 or about 12 weeks.

General study points: There were repertoire samples only from the period after the peak T cell response. Donors were mostly white British, more females; clonal diversity possibly underestimated. Seropositive at baseline were only a handful of AZD1222 recipients.

Assay used: immunoSEQ multiplex PCR; TCRdb lists only in-frame clones, some missing. The profile covers some 150,000 clones, with about 90% appearing a single time and approximately 5% taken by the ten largest. J was trimmed by 4 bases and V by 5 bases; bases with no gene match: 2. The CDR3 is made up of 15 amino acids. Germline V lookup: CDR1 PRHDT, CDR2 FYEKMQ (reference sequence). Source: peripheral blood, taken on day 0 of AZD1222 vaccination. This TCR came from an adult in good health. The chain combines TRBV13 with TRBJ2-1, with 13 bases that match TRBD2. CDR3 DNA sequence: TGTGCCAGCAGCAAGGGACTAGCGGGATACAATGAGCAGTTCTTC. Translating gives CASSKGLAGYNEQFF.